This T cell receptor beta chain was identified in a study of T cell changes during pregnancy in multiple sclerosis (dated by TCRdb to the late 2010s). Study-wide context: The study looked at changes in the T cell repertoire across pregnancy in women with multiple sclerosis.

Concerning this clone itself: There is no known antigen for this receptor. No base qualities exist here, and no much larger clone lies one base off it.

The library relied on the immunoSEQ multiplex PCR assay. The clones in this table, taken by TCRdb from immuneACCESS, are in-frame only. Not every clone is retained; where verified, under half of the shortfall comes from an unresolved V gene, and the cause of the rest is unknown. Counted in this sample were roughly 90,000 clones; 75% to 95% of them appeared once. The ten largest clones take up about 0.95% of the sample. The CDR3 sequence holds 16 residues, the cysteine and phenylalanine included. Here the CDR3 DNA is all that survives: 48 bases in frame from base 1. V sheds 2 bases and J sheds 5 bases, leaving 13 bases between their ends. The germline V gene sets CDR1 to MNHNS and CDR2 to SASEGT.

The specimen was peripheral blood, collected before pregnancy. This receptor chain uses TRBV6-1 and TRBJ1-6, with a weak D call of TRBD1 (6 bases match). This TCR derives from a female donor with multiple sclerosis, enrolled in a pregnancy study. The DNA is as follows: TGTGCCAGCAGTGAAAGAGGGACAAGGAATAATTCACCCCTCCACTTT. It translates as CASSERGTRNNSPLHF.